This is a list of T cell receptor beta chains from one sample in a study of T-cell reconstitution after alpha-beta-depleted transplantation in children. TCRdb used MiXCR to reprocess the PCR reads, holding one entry per CDR3 protein. The sample contains some 200,000 distinct CDR3 sequences, just under 6.5% of which appear only once. Sequences were derived from PBMCs, sampled before TCRalphabeta/CD19-depleted stem cell transplant. The source is a girl under two years old with combined immunodeficiency, due to receive a stem cell transplant. CDR3s include the opening cysteine and the closing phenylalanine or tryptophan. The order of the fields is V gene, J gene, clone size, D gene, CDR3 protein, CDR3 DNA. A D gene is named only where the DNA matches it firmly. Clone size is not always given. Where it is, it says once, few, many or a class for expanded clones.

>TRBV7-3|TRBJ2-3|few|TRBD2
CASSPNLAGETDTQYF
TGTGCCAGCAGCCCTAATCTAGCGGGAGAGACAGATACGCAGTATTTT
>TRBV6-1|TRBJ2-1|many|.
CASSEAEYRLEVRFF
TGTGCCAGCAGTGAAGCCGAATATAGGCTAGAAGTTAGGTTCTTC
>TRBV29-1|TRBJ2-1|many|.
CSVGARSYNEQFF
TGCAGCGTTGGTGCCAGATCCTACAATGAGCAGTTCTTC
>TRBV7-9|TRBJ2-2|many|.
CASSRRGYSQDGELFF
TGTGCCAGCAGCCGCCGGGGGTACTCCCAGGACGGGGAGCTGTTTTTT
>TRBV7-6|TRBJ2-5|many|.
CASSLEGTGQETQYF
TGTGCCAGCAGCTTAGAAGGGACTGGCCAAGAGACCCAGTACTTC
>TRBV6-1|TRBJ2-4|many|TRBD1
CASSEILGQLKNIQYF
TGTGCCAGCAGTGAAATTCTGGGACAGCTTAAAAACATTCAGTACTTC
>TRBV5-1|TRBJ2-3|few|.
CASSLPGGPGTDTQYF
TGCGCCAGCAGCTTACCGGGGGGCCCGGGGACAGATACGCAGTATTTT
>TRBV7-7|TRBJ2-2|many|.
CASSLRSDGGGELFF
TGTGCCAGCAGCCTCCGGTCCGACGGTGGCGGGGAGCTGTTTTTT
>TRBV20-1|TRBJ2-1|many|TRBD2
CSASAGLAGGNEQFF
TGCAGTGCTAGTGCTGGACTAGCGGGAGGGAATGAGCAGTTCTTC
>TRBV20-1|TRBJ2-1|many|.
CSARDFGEVTYNEQFF
.
>TRBV5-1|TRBJ2-1|many|.
CASRTDPDNEQFF
TGCGCCAGCAGGACGGACCCCGACAATGAGCAGTTCTTC
>TRBV7-9|TRBJ2-7|many|.
CASSATGKYEQYF
TGTGCCAGCAGCGCGACAGGAAAATACGAGCAGTACTTC
>TRBV29-1|TRBJ2-1|many|.
CSVEGDPEQFF
TGCAGCGTTGAAGGAGACCCAGAGCAGTTCTTC
>TRBV20-1|TRBJ2-2|many|.
CSAHQSNTGELFF
TGCAGTGCTCACCAAAGTAACACCGGGGAGCTGTTTTTT
>TRBV5-4|TRBJ2-3|many|.
CASSLAGTDTQYF
TGTGCCAGCAGCTTGGCCGGGACAGATACGCAGTATTTT
>TRBV3-1|TRBJ2-5|many|.
CASSQEGTTYQETQYF
TGTGCCAGCAGCCAAGAAGGTACTACCTACCAAGAGACCCAGTACTTC
>TRBV27|TRBJ2-7|many|.
CASSLSGVGEQYF
TGTGCCAGCAGTTTATCTGGGGTTGGCGAGCAGTACTTC
>TRBV25-1|TRBJ1-1|many|.
CASSYPGNTEAFF
TGTGCCAGCTCCTATCCAGGGAACACTGAAGCTTTCTTT
>TRBV27|TRBJ2-1|many|TRBD2
CASSPSGSRRQFF
TGTGCCAGCAGCCCTAGCGGGAGTCGTCGGCAGTTCTTC
>TRBV20-1|TRBJ2-2|few|TRBD2
CSARPGPSGRVLDGSGELFF
TGCAGTGCTAGACCAGGGCCTAGCGGGAGAGTCTTGGACGGTTCCGGGGAGCTGTTTTTT
>TRBV13|TRBJ2-7|many|TRBD2
CASSPEGFSGDSYEQYF
TGTGCCAGCAGCCCCGAAGGCTTTAGCGGGGACTCCTACGAGCAGTACTTC
>TRBV2|TRBJ2-1|few|.
CASRSGRPPLDEQFF
TGTGCCAGCAGGTCGGGACGACCGCCGTTGGATGAGCAGTTCTTC
>TRBV6-2/TRBV6-3|TRBJ2-6|.|TRBD1
CASSYTQVDRAGANVLTF
TGTGCCAGCAGTTACACGCAAGTCGACAGGGCTGGGGCCAACGTCCTGACTTTC
>TRBV20-1|TRBJ2-5|many|.
CSALLQGQETQYF
TGCAGTGCCCTGCTACAGGGTCAAGAGACCCAGTACTTC
>TRBV7-2|TRBJ2-7|.|.
CASRRGTRNLAYEQYF
TGTGCCAGCAGGCGAGGGACTCGCAATTTGGCCTACGAGCAGTACTTC
>TRBV6-1|TRBJ1-6|many|.
CASSSFWSSYNSPLHF
TGTGCCAGCAGCTCCTTTTGGAGCTCCTATAATTCACCCCTCCACTTT
>TRBV4-3|TRBJ2-6|many|.
CASSQGPSGANVLTF
TGCGCCAGCAGCCAAGGACCATCTGGGGCCAACGTCCTGACTTTC
>TRBV2|TRBJ2-7|few|TRBD1
CASSEARQGDYEQYF
TGTGCCAGCAGTGAAGCGCGACAGGGGGACTACGAGCAGTACTTC
>TRBV2|TRBJ2-5|many|.
CASSEATVDGGLTQETQYF
TGTGCCAGCAGTGAAGCGACCGTCGACGGGGGCCTAACTCAAGAGACCCAGTACTTC
>TRBV6-5|TRBJ2-1|many|.
CASSYGGSGTYNEQFF
TGTGCCAGCAGTTACGGGGGATCCGGGACTTACAATGAGCAGTTCTTC
>TRBV20-1|TRBJ2-1|few|TRBD2
CSARGLAGGRGGNEQFF
TGCAGTGCTAGAGGGCTAGCGGGAGGGAGGGGGGGCAATGAGCAGTTCTTC
>TRBV24-1|TRBJ2-7|many|.
CATSDPPEDEQYF
TGTGCCACCAGTGATCCCCCCGAAGACGAGCAGTACTTC
>TRBV6-2/TRBV6-3|TRBJ2-7|many|.
CASSTEGASSSYEQYF
TGTGCCAGCAGTACAGAAGGGGCCTCGAGCTCCTACGAGCAGTACTTC
>TRBV20-1|TRBJ2-7|few|.
CSARGQTPPSRGGIYGQYF
TGCAGTGCTAGAGGACAGACACCACCCTCCAGGGGGGGGATATACGGGCAGTACTTC
>TRBV20-1|TRBJ2-5|many|.
CSAHLPKTQYF
TGCAGTGCTCACCTTCCGAAGACCCAGTACTTC
>TRBV4-3|TRBJ2-1|.|.
CASSQDLGAYGNEQFF
TGCGCCAGCAGCCAAGATCTAGGCGCTTACGGCAATGAGCAGTTCTTC
>TRBV29-1|TRBJ2-1|many|.
CSVEDRIIEQFF
TGCAGCGTTGAGGACCGGATAATTGAGCAGTTCTTC
>TRBV11-3|TRBJ1-6|many|.
CASGQMDSPLHF
TGTGCCAGCGGACAGATGGATTCACCCCTCCACTTT
>TRBV5-1|TRBJ2-3|many|TRBD1
CASSWTGDTDTQYF
TGCGCCAGCAGCTGGACAGGGGACACAGATACGCAGTATTTT
>TRBV7-6|TRBJ1-1|many|TRBD1
CASSLDRVTEAFF
TGTGCCAGCAGCTTGGACAGGGTAACTGAAGCTTTCTTT
>TRBV7-2|TRBJ2-7|few|.
CASSLIVPYEQYF
TGTGCCAGCAGCTTGATCGTTCCTTACGAGCAGTACTTC